This TCR beta chain was obtained from a study of T cells in women clearing cervical HPV infection. Study details: Donors had HPV16-related CIN3 or worse; 2 had invasive cancer.

On this clone: The read ends 3 residues shy of where the CDR3 ends; the end is completed using the germline J gene.

V lost 8 bases, J lost 3 bases, and 6 bases stayed unmatched. Germline V gene lookup returns CDR1 LNHDA and CDR2 SQIVND (reference sequence). The CDR3 extends over 14 amino acids. Profiling relied on immunoSEQ multiplex PCR, and the TCRdb table lists in-frame clones only, not all of them. The listing contains 20,000 to 25,000 clones. This TCR was recovered from a woman aged 18-70 years with a cervical HPV16 infection that either progressed to CIN3+ or cleared (not recorded which). Sequencing was carried out using blood buffy coat. The chain joins TRBV19 to TRBJ2-2, with 7 bases matching TRBD1. The covered CDR3 bases are TGTGCCAGTGGTGACAGGGTCGACACCGGGGAG. Its translation: CASGDRVDTGE. The CDR3 reads in full as CASGDRVDTGELFF.